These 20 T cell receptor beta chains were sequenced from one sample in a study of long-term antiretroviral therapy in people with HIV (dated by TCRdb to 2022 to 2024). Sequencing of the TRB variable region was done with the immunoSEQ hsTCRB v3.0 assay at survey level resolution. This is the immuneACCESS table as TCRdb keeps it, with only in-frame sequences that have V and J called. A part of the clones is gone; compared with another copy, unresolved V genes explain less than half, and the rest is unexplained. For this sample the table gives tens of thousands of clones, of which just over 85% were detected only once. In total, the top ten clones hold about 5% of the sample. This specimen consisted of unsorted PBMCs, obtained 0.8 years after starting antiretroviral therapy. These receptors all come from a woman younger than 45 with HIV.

DNA of the CDR3: TGCAGCGTTGACGCCGGGGCGGGGGGGCATGAGCAGTTCTTC. It yields the protein CSVDAGAGGHEQFF. The chain couples TRBV29-1 to TRBJ2-1, with 9 bases lining up with TRBD2. After removal of 3 bases from V and 8 bases from J, the junction contained 8 bases not matched to a gene. Germline CDR1 SQVTM, CDR2 ANQGSEA. This CDR3 has 14 amino acids.

CDR3 sequence (DNA): TGTGCCAGCAGCTATCAAACCATTAATTATGGCTACACCTTC. This codes for CASSYQTINYGYTF. The chain joins TRBV7-9 to TRBJ1-2, with D uncertain. From germline, CDR1 is SEHNR and CDR2 FQNEAQ (reference sequence). The CDR3 is made up of 14 amino acids. V lost 4 bases and J lost 5, with 14 bases in between.

The CDR3 loop is CASSRSKNTEAFF. The CDR3 DNA reads TGTGCCAGCAGCCGTAGTAAGAACACTGAAGCTTTCTTT. The chain employs TRBV14 and TRBJ1-1, with D hard to call. The CDR3 consists of 13 residues. CDR1 is SGHDN and CDR2 is FVKESK in the germline V gene. The ends were cut back, 4 bases at V and 1 base at J, with 7 bases in the middle.

In DNA, the CDR3 is TGTGCCAGCACTTCGACCTGGACTGAAGCTTTCTTT. This sequence encodes CASTSTWTEAFF. The gene calls are TRBV6-5 and TRBJ1-1; unclear D gene. Germline V gene sequence: CDR1 MNHEY, CDR2 SVGAGI. The V end was cut by 7 bases, the J end by 5 bases, with 11 bases between. CDR3 size: 12 residues.

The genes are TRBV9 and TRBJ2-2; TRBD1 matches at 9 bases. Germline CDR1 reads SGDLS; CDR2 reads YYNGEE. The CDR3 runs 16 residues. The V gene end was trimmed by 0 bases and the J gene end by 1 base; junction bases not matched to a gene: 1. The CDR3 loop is CASSVEGQGNTGELFF. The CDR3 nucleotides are TGTGCCAGCAGCGTAGAGGGACAGGGGAACACCGGGGAGCTGTTTTTT.

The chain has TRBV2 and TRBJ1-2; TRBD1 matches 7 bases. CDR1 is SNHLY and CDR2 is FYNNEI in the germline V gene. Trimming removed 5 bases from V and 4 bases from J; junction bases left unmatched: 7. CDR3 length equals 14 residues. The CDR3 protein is CASSPIGGLYGYTF. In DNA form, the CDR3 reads TGTGCCAGCAGTCCCATAGGGGGCCTCTATGGCTACACCTTC.

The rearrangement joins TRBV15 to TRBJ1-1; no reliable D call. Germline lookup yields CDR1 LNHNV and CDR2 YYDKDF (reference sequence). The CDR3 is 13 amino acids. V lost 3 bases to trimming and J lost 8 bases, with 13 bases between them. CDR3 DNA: TGTGCCACCAGCAGGCGGGTTTCCGACGAAGCTTTCTTT. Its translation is CATSRRVSDEAFF. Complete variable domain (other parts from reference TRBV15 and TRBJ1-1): DAMVIQNPRYQVTQFGKPVTLSCSQTLNHNVMYWYQQKSSQAPKLLFHYYDKDFNNEADTPDNFQSRRPNTSFCFLDIRSPGLGDTAMYLCATSRRVSDEAFFGQGTRLTVV.

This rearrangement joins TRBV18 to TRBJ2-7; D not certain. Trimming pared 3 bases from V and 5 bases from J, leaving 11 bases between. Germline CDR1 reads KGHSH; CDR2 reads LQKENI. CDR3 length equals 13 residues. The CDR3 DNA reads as TGTGCCAGCTCACCGGCCCCCTTCGACGAGCAGTACTTC. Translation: CASSPAPFDEQYF.

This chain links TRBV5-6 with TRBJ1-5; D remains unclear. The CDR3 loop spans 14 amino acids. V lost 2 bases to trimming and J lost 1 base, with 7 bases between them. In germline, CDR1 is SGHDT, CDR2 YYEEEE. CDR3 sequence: CASSFQASNQPQHF. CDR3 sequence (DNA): TGTGCCAGCAGCTTTCAGGCCAGCAATCAGCCCCAGCATTTT.

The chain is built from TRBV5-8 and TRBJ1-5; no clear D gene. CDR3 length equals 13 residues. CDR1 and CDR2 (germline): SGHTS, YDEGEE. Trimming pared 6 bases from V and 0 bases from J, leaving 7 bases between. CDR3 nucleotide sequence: TGTGCCAGCACACCTTCTAGCAATCAGCCCCAGCATTTT. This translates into CASTPSSNQPQHF. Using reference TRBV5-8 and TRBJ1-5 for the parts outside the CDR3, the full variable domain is EAGVTQSPTHLIKTRGQQATLRCSPISGHTSVYWYQQALGLGLQFLLWYDEGEERNRGNFPPRFSGRQFPNYSSELNVNALELEDSALYLCASTPSSNQPQHFGDGTRLSIL.

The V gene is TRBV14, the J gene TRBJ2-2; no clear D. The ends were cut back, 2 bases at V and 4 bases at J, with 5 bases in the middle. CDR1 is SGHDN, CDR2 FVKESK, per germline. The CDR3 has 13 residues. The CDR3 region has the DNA TGTGCCAGCAGCCAACGTTTCACCGGGGAGCTGTTTTTT. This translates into CASSQRFTGELFF.

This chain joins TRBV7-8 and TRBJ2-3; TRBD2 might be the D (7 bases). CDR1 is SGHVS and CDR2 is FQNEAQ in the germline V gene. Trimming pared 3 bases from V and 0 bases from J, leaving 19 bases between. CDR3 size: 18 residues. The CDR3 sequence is CASSFLGGLARSTDTQYF. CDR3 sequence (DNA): TGTGCCAGCAGCTTCCTGGGGGGGCTAGCGCGTAGCACAGATACGCAGTATTTT.

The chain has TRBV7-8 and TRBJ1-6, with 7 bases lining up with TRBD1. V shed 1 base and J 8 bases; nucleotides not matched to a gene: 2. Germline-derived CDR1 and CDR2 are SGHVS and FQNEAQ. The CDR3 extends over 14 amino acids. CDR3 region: CASSLEGADSPLHF. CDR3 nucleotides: TGTGCCAGCAGCTTAGAGGGGGCGGATTCACCCCTCCACTTT.

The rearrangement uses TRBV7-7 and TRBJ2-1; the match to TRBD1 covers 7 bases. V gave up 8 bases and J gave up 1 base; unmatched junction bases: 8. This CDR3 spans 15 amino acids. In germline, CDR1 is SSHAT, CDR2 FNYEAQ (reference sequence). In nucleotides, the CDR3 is TGTGCCAGCGGAAGGGACAGAGAATCCTACAATGAGCAGTTCTTC. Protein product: CASGRDRESYNEQFF.

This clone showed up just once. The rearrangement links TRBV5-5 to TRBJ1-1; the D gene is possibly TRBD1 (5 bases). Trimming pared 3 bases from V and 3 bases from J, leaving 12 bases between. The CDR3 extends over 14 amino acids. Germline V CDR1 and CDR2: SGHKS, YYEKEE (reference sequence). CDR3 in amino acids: CASSSFRGDTEAFF. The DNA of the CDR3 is TGTGCCAGCAGCTCCTTTAGGGGTGACACTGAAGCTTTCTTT.

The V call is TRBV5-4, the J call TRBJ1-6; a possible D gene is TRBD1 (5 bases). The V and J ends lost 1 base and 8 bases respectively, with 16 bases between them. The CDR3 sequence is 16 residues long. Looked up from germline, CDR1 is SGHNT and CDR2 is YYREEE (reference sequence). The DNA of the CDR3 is TGTGCCAGCAGCTTGTCTAGGGGCGCGGGGGATTCACCCCTCCACTTT. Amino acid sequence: CASSLSRGAGDSPLHF.

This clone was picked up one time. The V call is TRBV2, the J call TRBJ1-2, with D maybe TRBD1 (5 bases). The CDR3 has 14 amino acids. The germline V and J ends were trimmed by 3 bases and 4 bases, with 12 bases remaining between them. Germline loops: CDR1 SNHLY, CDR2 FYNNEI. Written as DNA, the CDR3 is TGTGCCAGCAGTGAGGGGGGACTCATCTATGGCTACACCTTC. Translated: CASSEGGLIYGYTF.

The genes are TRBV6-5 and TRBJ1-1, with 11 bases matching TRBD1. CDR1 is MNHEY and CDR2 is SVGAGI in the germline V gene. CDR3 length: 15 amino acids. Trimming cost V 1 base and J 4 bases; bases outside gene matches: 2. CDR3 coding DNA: TGTGCCAGCAGTTACTTCGGGACAGGGGGCACTGAAGCTTTCTTT. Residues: CASSYFGTGGTEAFF.

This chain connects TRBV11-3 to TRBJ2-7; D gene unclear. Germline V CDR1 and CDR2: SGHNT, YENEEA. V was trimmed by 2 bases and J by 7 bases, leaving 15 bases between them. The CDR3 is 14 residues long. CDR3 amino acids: CASSLTVAVSEQYV. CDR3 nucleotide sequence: TGTGCCAGCAGCTTAACAGTTGCTGTAAGTGAGCAGTACGTC.

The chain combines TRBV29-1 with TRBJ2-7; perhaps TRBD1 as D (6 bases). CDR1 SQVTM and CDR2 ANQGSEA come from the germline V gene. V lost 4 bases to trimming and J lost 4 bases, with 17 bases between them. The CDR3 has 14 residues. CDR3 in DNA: TGCAGCGTTGTACCGGGACAAGAATTGTACGAGCAGTACTTC. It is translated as CSVVPGQELYEQYF.